This is a list of T cell receptor beta chains from one sample in a study of CD8 T cells in Susac syndrome. TCRdb re-called the immunoSEQ multiplex PCR reads with MiXCR, one entry per CDR3 protein. The repertoire has more than 150,000 distinct CDR3 sequences, approximately 94% of them found once; the top ten carry 0.09% to 0.1%. The sequencing input was CD4+ T cells from PBMCs. These receptor sequences come from a human donor with Susac syndrome. Each CDR3 is given with its conserved first and last residue.

J gene: TRBJ2-7
V gene: TRBV6-5
CDR3 protein: CASRLTDSNYEQYF

J gene: TRBJ2-5
V gene: TRBV18
CDR3 protein: CASSPRSGRGGFETQYF

J gene: TRBJ2-5
V gene: TRBV30
CDR3 protein: CAWSVWRLGEETQYF

J gene: TRBJ1-1
V gene: TRBV3-1
CDR3 protein: CASSQLDQAFF

J gene: TRBJ2-7
V gene: TRBV12-3/TRBV12-4
CDR3 protein: CASSLVVGGGLSEQYF

J gene: TRBJ2-5
V gene: TRBV6-1
CDR3 protein: CYGAETQYF

J gene: TRBJ2-2
V gene: TRBV3-1
CDR3 protein: CASSQWGESELFF

J gene: TRBJ1-1
V gene: TRBV5-1
CDR3 protein: CASSFEVGTEAFF

J gene: TRBJ2-2
V gene: TRBV6-2/TRBV6-3
CDR3 protein: CASSYGGHLNTGELFF

J gene: TRBJ2-3
V gene: TRBV7-3
CDR3 protein: CASSLRLVTDTQYF

J gene: TRBJ2-5
V gene: TRBV27
CDR3 protein: CASRIRTGVGETQYF

J gene: TRBJ2-7
V gene: TRBV6-2/TRBV6-3
CDR3 protein: CASSRQESNYEQYF

J gene: TRBJ1-1
V gene: TRBV12-3/TRBV12-4
CDR3 protein: CASATVPQRTEAFF

J gene: TRBJ1-1
V gene: TRBV6-6
CDR3 protein: CASSYPGQGATEAFF

J gene: TRBJ1-2
V gene: TRBV12-3/TRBV12-4
CDR3 protein: CASTTGTPQSNYGYTF

J gene: TRBJ2-1
V gene: TRBV29-1
CDR3 protein: CSGEGPEQFF

J gene: TRBJ2-1
V gene: TRBV12-3/TRBV12-4
CDR3 protein: CASSSSTSGGSEQFF

J gene: TRBJ1-6
V gene: TRBV30
CDR3 protein: CAWRTPTGTGLNSPLHF

J gene: TRBJ2-3
V gene: TRBV6-1
CDR3 protein: CASDPGVTDTQYF

J gene: TRBJ2-7
V gene: TRBV19
CDR3 protein: CASSISQGEAEQYF

J gene: TRBJ2-2
V gene: TRBV29-1
CDR3 protein: CSVVASGVGELFF

J gene: TRBJ1-2
V gene: TRBV20-1
CDR3 protein: CSARGQGGGYTF

J gene: TRBJ1-2
V gene: TRBV11-2
CDR3 protein: CASTPTGLGYGYTF

J gene: TRBJ2-7
V gene: TRBV27
CDR3 protein: CASRTPGGASDEQYF

J gene: TRBJ1-2
V gene: TRBV12-3/TRBV12-4
CDR3 protein: CASSPGPHYGYTF

J gene: TRBJ2-1
V gene: TRBV5-1
CDR3 protein: CASSLDREYKFF

J gene: TRBJ2-3
V gene: TRBV29-1
CDR3 protein: CSVEGTTSGGRNTQYF

J gene: TRBJ2-7
V gene: TRBV25-1
CDR3 protein: CASSEIRDYYEQYF

J gene: TRBJ2-6
V gene: TRBV4-1
CDR3 protein: CASSLGANVLTF

J gene: TRBJ2-3
V gene: TRBV2
CDR3 protein: CASSSSQGNTQYF

J gene: TRBJ1-1
V gene: TRBV4-3
CDR3 protein: CASSLNLNTEAFF

J gene: TRBJ2-5
V gene: TRBV7-8
CDR3 protein: CASSLVRQGRETQYF

J gene: TRBJ2-7
V gene: TRBV10-3
CDR3 protein: CAIRGQAYEQYF

J gene: TRBJ1-1
V gene: TRBV30
CDR3 protein: CAWRSGQAGDTEAFF

J gene: TRBJ2-5
V gene: TRBV28
CDR3 protein: CASSLVGRSETQYF

J gene: TRBJ2-7
V gene: TRBV20-1
CDR3 protein: CSAPASGGTGEQYF

J gene: TRBJ1-4
V gene: TRBV25-1
CDR3 protein: CASTRGNEKLFF

J gene: TRBJ2-2
V gene: TRBV4-3
CDR3 protein: CASSLAGGTTGELFF